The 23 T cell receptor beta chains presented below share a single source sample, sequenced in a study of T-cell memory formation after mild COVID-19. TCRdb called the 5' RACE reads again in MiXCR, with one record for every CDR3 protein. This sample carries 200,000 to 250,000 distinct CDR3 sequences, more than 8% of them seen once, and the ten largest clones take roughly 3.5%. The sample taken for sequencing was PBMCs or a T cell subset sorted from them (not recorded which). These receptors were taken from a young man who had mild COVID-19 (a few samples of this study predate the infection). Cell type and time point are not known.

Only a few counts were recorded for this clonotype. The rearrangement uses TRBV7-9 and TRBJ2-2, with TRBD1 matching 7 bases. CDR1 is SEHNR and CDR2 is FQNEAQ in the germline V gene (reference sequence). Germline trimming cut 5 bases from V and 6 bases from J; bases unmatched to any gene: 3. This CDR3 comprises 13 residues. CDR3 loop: CASSAGGSGELFF. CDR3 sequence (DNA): TGTGCCAGCAGCGCAGGGGGTTCCGGGGAGCTGTTTTTT.

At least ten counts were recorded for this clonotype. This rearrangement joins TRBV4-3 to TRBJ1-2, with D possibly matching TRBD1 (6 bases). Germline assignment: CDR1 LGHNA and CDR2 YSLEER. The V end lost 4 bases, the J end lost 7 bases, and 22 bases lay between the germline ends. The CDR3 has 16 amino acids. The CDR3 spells CASSRTGFSGVGGYTF. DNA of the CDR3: TGCGCCAGCAGCCGCACAGGGTTTTCGGGTGTGGGTGGCTACACCTTC.

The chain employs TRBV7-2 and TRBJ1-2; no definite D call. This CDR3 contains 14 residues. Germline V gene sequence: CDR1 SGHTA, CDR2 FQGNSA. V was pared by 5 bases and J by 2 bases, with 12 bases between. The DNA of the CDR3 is TGTGCCAGCAGCAAAAGGGATGGGAACTATGGCTACACCTTC. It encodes CASSKRDGNYGYTF.

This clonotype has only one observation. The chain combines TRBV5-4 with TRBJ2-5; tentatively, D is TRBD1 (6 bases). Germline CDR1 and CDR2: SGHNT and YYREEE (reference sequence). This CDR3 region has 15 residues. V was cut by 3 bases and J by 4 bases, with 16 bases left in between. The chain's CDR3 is CASSSPGARVETQYF. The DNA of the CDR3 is TGTGCCAGCAGCTCCCCAGGGGCGAGGGTAGAGACCCAGTACTTC.

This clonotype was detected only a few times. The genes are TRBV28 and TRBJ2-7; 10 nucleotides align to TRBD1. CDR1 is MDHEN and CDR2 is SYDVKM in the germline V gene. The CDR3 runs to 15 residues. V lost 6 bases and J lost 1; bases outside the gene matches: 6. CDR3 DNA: TGTGCCAGCAGCCCGACAGGGGGCAGGTCCTACGAGCAGTACGTC. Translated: CASSPTGGRSYEQYV.

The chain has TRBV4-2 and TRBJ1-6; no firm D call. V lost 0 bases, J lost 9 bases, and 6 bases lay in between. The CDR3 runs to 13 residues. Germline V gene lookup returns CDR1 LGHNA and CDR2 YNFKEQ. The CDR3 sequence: CASSQDPGSPLHF. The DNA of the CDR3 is TGTGCCAGCAGCCAAGATCCGGGTTCACCCCTCCACTTT.

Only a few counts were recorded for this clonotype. The CDR3 DNA is TGCAGTGCCCGACAGGCCGGCACAGATACGCAGTATTTT. Its translation is CSARQAGTDTQYF. The chain joins TRBV20-1 to TRBJ2-3; tentatively, D is TRBD1 (6 bases). From germline, CDR1 is DFQATT and CDR2 SNEGSKA (reference sequence). The CDR3 sequence is 13 residues long. V lost 6 bases to trimming and J lost 1 base, with 11 bases between them.

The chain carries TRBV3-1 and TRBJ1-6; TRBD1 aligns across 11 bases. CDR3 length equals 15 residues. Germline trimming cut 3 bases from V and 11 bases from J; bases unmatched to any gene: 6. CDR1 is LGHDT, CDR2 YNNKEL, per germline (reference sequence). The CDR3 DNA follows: TGTGCCAGCAGCCAGACCGGGACAGGGGGAGCACCCCTCCACTTT. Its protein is CASSQTGTGGAPLHF. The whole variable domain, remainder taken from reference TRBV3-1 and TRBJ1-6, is DTAVSQTPKYLVTQMGNDKSIKCEQNLGHDTMYWYKQDSKKFLKIMFSYNNKELIINETVPNRFSPKSPDKAHLNLHINSLELGDSAVYFCASSQTGTGGAPLHFGNGTRLTVT.

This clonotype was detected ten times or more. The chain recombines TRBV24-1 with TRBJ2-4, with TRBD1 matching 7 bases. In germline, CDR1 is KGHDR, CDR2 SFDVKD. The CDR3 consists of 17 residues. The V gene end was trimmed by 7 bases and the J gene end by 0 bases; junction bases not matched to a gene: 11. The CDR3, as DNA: TGTGCCACCAGGAGGGGACAGAACAAAATAGCCAAAAACATTCAGTACTTC. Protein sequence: CATRRGQNKIAKNIQYF.

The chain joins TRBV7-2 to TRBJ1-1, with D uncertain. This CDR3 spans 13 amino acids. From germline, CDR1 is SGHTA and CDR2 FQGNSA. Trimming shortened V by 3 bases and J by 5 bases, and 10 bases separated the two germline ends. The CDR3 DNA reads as TGTGCCAGCAGCTTCGCCCCTGAAACTGAAGCTTTCTTT. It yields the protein CASSFAPETEAFF.

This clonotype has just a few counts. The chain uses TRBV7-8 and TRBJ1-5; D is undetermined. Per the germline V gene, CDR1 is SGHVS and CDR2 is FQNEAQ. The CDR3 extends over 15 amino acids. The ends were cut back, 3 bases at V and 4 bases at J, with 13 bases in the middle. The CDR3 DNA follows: TGTGCCAGCAGCTTGGAACCGGGTCGGAATCAGCCCCAGCATTTT. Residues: CASSLEPGRNQPQHF.

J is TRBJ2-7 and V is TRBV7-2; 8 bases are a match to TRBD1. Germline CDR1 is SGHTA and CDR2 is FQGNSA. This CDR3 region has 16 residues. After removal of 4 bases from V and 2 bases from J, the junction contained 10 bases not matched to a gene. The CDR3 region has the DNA TGTGCCAGCAGCTCTGCCTCCGGGACAGGAGCCTACGAGCAGTACTTC. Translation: CASSSASGTGAYEQYF.

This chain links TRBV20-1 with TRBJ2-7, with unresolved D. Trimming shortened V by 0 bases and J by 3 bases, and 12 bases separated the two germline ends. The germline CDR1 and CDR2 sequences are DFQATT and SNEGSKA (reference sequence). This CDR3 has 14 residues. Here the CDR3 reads CSARDGPKHYEQYV. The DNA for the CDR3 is TGCAGTGCTAGAGACGGACCAAAGCACTACGAGCAGTACGTC.

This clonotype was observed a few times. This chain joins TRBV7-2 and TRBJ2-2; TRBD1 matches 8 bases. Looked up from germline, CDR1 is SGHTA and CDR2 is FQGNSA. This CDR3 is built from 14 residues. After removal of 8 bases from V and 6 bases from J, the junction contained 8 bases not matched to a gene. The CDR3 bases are TGTGCCAGCTCCCCAGGGGGCGCCGCCGGGGAGCTGTTTTTT. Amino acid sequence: CASSPGGAAGELFF.

The CDR3 coding sequence is TGTGCCAGCAGCTTAGGGACAGGGGGCGGATATGAGCAGTTCTTC. It yields the protein CASSLGTGGGYEQFF. The rearrangement links TRBV11-3 to TRBJ2-1; 11 bases match TRBD1. V lost 1 base and J lost 8; bases outside the gene matches: 4. This CDR3 spans 15 amino acids. The germline V gene encodes CDR1 SGHNT and CDR2 YENEEA.

CDR3 region: CASSAGYTDTQYF. In nucleotides, the CDR3 is TGTGCCAGCAGCGCGGGCTACACAGATACGCAGTATTTT. The chain carries TRBV7-2 and TRBJ2-3; D might be TRBD2 (5 bases). V dropped 5 bases and J dropped 2 bases, with 8 bases sitting between them. Germline-derived CDR1 and CDR2 are SGHTA and FQGNSA. The CDR3 covers 13 residues.

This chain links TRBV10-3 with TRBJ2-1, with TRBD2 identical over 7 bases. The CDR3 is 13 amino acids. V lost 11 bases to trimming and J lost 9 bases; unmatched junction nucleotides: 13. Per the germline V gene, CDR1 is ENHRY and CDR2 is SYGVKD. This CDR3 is CAALPQSGGEQFF. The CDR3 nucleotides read TGTGCCGCCCTCCCCCAATCGGGGGGTGAGCAGTTCTTC.

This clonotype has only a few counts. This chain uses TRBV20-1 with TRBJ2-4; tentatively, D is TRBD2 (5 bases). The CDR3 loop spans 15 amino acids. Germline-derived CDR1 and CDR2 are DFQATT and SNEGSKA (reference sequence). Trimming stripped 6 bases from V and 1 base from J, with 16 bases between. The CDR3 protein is CSAYSPGLAKNIQYF. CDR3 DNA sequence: TGCAGTGCGTATAGTCCGGGGTTGGCCAAAAACATTCAGTACTTC.

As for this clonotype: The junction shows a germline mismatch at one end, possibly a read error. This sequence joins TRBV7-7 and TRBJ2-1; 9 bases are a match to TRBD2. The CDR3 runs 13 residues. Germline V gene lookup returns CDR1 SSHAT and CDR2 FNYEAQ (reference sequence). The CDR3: CASSPSGDNEQFF. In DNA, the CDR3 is TGTGCTAGCAGCCCTAGCGGGGATAATGAGCAGTTCTTC.

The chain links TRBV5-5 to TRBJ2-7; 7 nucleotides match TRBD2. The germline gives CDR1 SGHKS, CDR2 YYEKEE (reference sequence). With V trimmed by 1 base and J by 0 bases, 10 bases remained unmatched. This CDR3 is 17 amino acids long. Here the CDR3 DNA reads TGTGCCAGCAGCTTGTCCGCACTGGGAGGGAGCTCCTACGAGCAGTACTTC. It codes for CASSLSALGGSSYEQYF. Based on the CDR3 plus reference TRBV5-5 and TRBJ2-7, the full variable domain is DAGVTQSPTHLIKTRGQQVTLRCSPISGHKSVSWYQQVLGQGPQFIFQYYEKEERGRGNFPDRFSARQFPNYSSELNVNALLLGDSALYLCASSLSALGGSSYEQYFGPGTRLTVT.

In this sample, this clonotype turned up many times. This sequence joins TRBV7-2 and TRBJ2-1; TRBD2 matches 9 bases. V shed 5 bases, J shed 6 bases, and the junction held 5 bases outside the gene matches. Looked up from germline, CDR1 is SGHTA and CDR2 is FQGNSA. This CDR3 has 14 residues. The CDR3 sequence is CASSIGGGANEQFF. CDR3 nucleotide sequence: TGTGCCAGCAGCATAGGCGGGGGGGCCAATGAGCAGTTCTTC.

In DNA, the CDR3 is TGTGCCAGCAGCTCCCCGACTATACAGGGAGCCGGGGAGCTGTTTTTT. Protein sequence: CASSSPTIQGAGELFF. This rearrangement joins TRBV7-3 to TRBJ2-2, with D possibly TRBD1 on 6 matching bases. The germline V gene encodes CDR1 SGHTA and CDR2 FQGTGA. The CDR3 loop spans 16 amino acids. V lost 4 bases, J lost 6 bases, and 18 bases lay in between.

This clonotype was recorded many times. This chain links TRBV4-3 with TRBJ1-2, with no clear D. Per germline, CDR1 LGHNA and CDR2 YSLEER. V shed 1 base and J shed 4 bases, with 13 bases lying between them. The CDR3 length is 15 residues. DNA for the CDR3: TGCGCCAGCAGCCAAGGGGGAGGTGACCGCTATGGCTACACCTTC. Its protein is CASSQGGGDRYGYTF.